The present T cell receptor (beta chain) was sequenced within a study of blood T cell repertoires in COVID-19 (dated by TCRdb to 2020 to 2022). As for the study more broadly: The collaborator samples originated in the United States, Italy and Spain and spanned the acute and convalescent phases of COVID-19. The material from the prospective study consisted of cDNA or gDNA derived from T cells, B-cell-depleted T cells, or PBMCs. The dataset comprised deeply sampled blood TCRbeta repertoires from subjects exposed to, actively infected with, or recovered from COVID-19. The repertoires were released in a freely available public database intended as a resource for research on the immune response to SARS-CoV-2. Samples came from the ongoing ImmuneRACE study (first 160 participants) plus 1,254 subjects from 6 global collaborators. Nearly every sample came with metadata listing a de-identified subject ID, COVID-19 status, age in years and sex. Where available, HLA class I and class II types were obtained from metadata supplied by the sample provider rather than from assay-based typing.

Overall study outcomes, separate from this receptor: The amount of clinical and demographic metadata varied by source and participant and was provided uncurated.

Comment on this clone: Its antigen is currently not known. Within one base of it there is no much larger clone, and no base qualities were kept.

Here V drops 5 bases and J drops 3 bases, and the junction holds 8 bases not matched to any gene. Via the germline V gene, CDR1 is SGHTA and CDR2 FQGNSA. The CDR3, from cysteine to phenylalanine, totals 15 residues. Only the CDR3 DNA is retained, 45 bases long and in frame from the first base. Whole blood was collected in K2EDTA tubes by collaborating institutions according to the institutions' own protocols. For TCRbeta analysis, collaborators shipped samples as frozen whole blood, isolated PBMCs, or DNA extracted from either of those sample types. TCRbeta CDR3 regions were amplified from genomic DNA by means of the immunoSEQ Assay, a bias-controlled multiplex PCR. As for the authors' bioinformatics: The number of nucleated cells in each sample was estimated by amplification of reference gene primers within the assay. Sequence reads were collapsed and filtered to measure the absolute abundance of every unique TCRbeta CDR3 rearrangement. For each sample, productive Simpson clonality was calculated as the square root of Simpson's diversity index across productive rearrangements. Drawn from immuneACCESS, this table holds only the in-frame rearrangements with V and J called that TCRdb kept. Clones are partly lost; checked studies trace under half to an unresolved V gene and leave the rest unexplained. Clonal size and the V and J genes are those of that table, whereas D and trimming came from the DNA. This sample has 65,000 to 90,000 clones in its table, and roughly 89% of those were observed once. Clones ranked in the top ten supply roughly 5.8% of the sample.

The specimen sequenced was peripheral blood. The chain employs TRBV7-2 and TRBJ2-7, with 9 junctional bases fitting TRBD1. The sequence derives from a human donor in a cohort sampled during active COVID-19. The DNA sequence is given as TGTGCCAGCAGCATCCAACCGGGACAGGGCTACGAGCAGTACTTC. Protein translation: CASSIQPGQGYEQYF.